The 24 T cell receptor beta chains presented below share a single source sample, sequenced in a study of graft-versus-host responses after intestinal transplantation. No cognate antigen is known for these TCRs. Clones were sequenced by immunoSEQ multiplex PCR, and TCRdb holds only the in-frame ones, with some missing. The sample contains around 130,000 clones, 85% to 95% of which appear only once. The starting material was unstimulated CD4+ T cells sorted from spleen or lymph node cells, obtained before intestinal transplant. The receptors here all came from a human donor who received an intestinal transplant.

This chain joins TRBV5-1 and TRBJ2-7; possible D gene TRBD2, 5 bases. V gave up 4 bases and J gave up 3 bases, with 14 bases separating them. The germline V gene has CDR1 SGHRS and CDR2 YFSETQ. There are 14 residues in the CDR3. DNA of the CDR3: TGCGCCAGCAGCACGGACCCGGAGGACTACGAGCAGTACTTC. Translating it yields CASSTDPEDYEQYF.

Here the CDR3 DNA reads TGTGCCAGCGCTCAGGGAGGTAGCACTGAAGCTTTCTTT. It encodes CASAQGGSTEAFF. J is TRBJ1-1 and V is TRBV19, with a tentative D call TRBD1 (5 bases). Trimming stripped 9 bases from V and 4 bases from J, with 15 bases between. The CDR3 extends over 13 amino acids. CDR1 is LNHDA, CDR2 SQIVND, per germline (reference sequence).

J is TRBJ2-7 and V is TRBV5-6; D is perhaps TRBD1 (6 bases). Germline assignment: CDR1 SGHDT and CDR2 YYEEEE. V lost 4 bases to trimming and J lost 7 bases, with 18 bases between them. The CDR3 sequence is 14 residues long. CDR3 bases: TGTGCCAGCAGCGTCTACAGGGATCTTAGTGAGCAGTACTTC. Translating gives CASSVYRDLSEQYF.

The CDR3 DNA follows: TGTGCCAGCGATGGGAATAATTCACCCCTCCACTTT. It yields the protein CASDGNNSPLHF. The chain uses TRBV6-1 and TRBJ1-6; no firm D call. The CDR3 consists of 12 residues. Per the germline V gene, CDR1 is MNHNS and CDR2 is SASEGT. Trimming pared 8 bases from V and 5 bases from J, leaving 7 bases between.

The chain couples TRBV4-1 to TRBJ2-1; 8 positions agree with TRBD2. The germline V gene encodes CDR1 MGHRA and CDR2 YSYEKL. V trimming: 5 bases; J trimming: 2 bases; junction bases outside the gene matches: 11. The CDR3 has 17 residues. As DNA, the CDR3 is TGCGCCAGCAGCTCGATCAGAGGCGGGGGGACCTACAATGAGCAGTTCTTC. Amino acid sequence: CASSSIRGGGTYNEQFF.

This chain links TRBV10-2 with TRBJ2-6; 11 positions agree with TRBD1. Germline loops: CDR1 WSHSY, CDR2 SAAADI. CDR3 length: 23 amino acids. With V trimmed by 0 bases and J by 0 bases, 16 bases remained unmatched. As DNA, the CDR3 is TGCGCCAGCAGTGAGTCAGGAGGGAGGACAGGGGGCTATTTTTACTCTGGGGCCAACGTCCTGACTTTC. This translates into CASSESGGRTGGYFYSGANVLTF.

The V gene is TRBV2, the J gene TRBJ2-1; 14 bases map to TRBD2. Germline CDR1 and CDR2: SNHLY and FYNNEI. Germline trimming cut 4 bases from V and 5 bases from J; bases unmatched to any gene: 7. The CDR3 has 17 amino acids. CDR3 protein: CASSARTSGGTHNEQFF. CDR3 DNA sequence: TGTGCCAGCAGTGCGAGGACTAGCGGGGGGACCCACAATGAGCAGTTCTTC.

This sequence joins TRBV6-1 and TRBJ2-5; 7 bases agree with TRBD1. This CDR3 contains 13 residues. V was pared by 4 bases and J by 5 bases, with 4 bases of the junction left unmatched. CDR1 is MNHNS and CDR2 is SASEGT in the germline V gene. The CDR3 DNA follows: TGTGCCAGCAGTGGGCAGGGGGTGGAGACCCAGTACTTC. This gives the protein CASSGQGVETQYF.

The CDR3 sequence: CASSPQDQSNYGYTF. CDR3 nucleotide sequence: TGTGCCAGCTCACCACAGGATCAGTCTAACTATGGCTACACCTTC. The chain recombines TRBV18 with TRBJ1-2; D is undetermined. The germline V and J ends were trimmed by 1 base and 0 bases, with 9 bases remaining between them. Germline-derived CDR1 and CDR2 are KGHSH and LQKENI. CDR3 length: 15 amino acids. The variable domain in full, with the rest retrieved from reference TRBV18 and TRBJ1-2, is NAGVMQNPRHLVRRRGQEARLRCSPMKGHSHVYWYRQLPEEGLKFMVYLQKENIIDESGMPKERFSAEFPKEGPSILRIQQVVRGDSAAYFCASSPQDQSNYGYTFGSGTRLTVV.

The chain links TRBV6-5 to TRBJ2-7; 8 nucleotides line up with TRBD1. From germline, CDR1 is MNHEY and CDR2 SVGAGI. This CDR3 contains 13 residues. With V trimmed by 5 bases and J by 2 bases, 2 bases remained unmatched. CDR3: CASSPTGAYEQYF. Written as DNA, the CDR3 is TGTGCCAGCAGTCCGACAGGGGCCTACGAGCAGTACTTC.

This chain joins TRBV9 and TRBJ2-7, with D maybe TRBD2 (6 bases). V was cut by 0 bases and J by 5 bases, with 9 bases left in between. The CDR3 runs to 13 residues. Germline CDR1 SGDLS, CDR2 YYNGEE. The DNA of the CDR3 is TGTGCCAGCAGCGTAGGCGGGATGGACGAGCAGTACTTC. Translating gives CASSVGGMDEQYF.

V usage is TRBV19 and J usage is TRBJ1-6, with D uncertain. Germline V gives CDR1 LNHDA, CDR2 SQIVND (reference sequence). This CDR3 has 16 amino acids. V lost 4 bases and J 6 bases, leaving 16 bases between the germline ends. The CDR3 spells CASSTTGGPLNSPLHF. The CDR3 DNA reads as TGTGCCAGTAGTACCACGGGCGGGCCTCTTAATTCACCCCTCCACTTT.

This chain links TRBV11-3 with TRBJ2-7, with D tentatively TRBD1 or TRBD2 (6 bases each). Per the germline V gene, CDR1 is SGHNT and CDR2 is YENEEA. The CDR3 covers 14 residues. Trimming shortened V by 2 bases and J by 3 bases, and 11 bases separated the two germline ends. CDR3 residues: CASSLPGAFYEQYF. CDR3 bases: TGTGCCAGCAGCTTACCGGGGGCCTTCTACGAGCAGTACTTC.

The chain joins TRBV19 to TRBJ1-2, with 7 bases fitting TRBD1. Unmatched junction bases numbered 6, after V lost 1 base and J lost 7 bases. The CDR3 is made up of 14 amino acids. Germline V lookup: CDR1 LNHDA, CDR2 SQIVND (reference sequence). The CDR3 bases are TGTGCCAGTAGTATAGGCGACAGGGTAGGTGGCTACACCTTC. This codes for CASSIGDRVGGYTF.

The rearrangement links TRBV2 to TRBJ2-5; the D gene is possibly TRBD2 (5 bases). V gave up 4 bases and J gave up 3 bases, with 9 bases separating them. There are 13 residues in the CDR3. CDR1 is SNHLY and CDR2 is FYNNEI in the germline V gene. The CDR3 here is CASSGLREETQYF. CDR3 sequence (DNA): TGTGCCAGCAGTGGACTAAGGGAAGAGACCCAGTACTTC.

This chain joins TRBV7-7 and TRBJ2-1; no firm D call. The V and J ends lost 5 bases and 4 bases respectively, with 9 bases between them. The CDR3 runs 13 residues. CDR1 and CDR2 (germline): SSHAT, FNYEAQ (reference sequence). CDR3 DNA sequence: TGTGCCAGCAGCCCAGGTCGGTACAATGAGCAGTTCTTC. This sequence encodes CASSPGRYNEQFF.

The chain combines TRBV11-3 with TRBJ2-5; 11 bases agree with TRBD2. CDR1 and CDR2 from the germline V gene are SGHNT and YENEEA. V was pared by 3 bases and J by 3 bases, with 3 bases of the junction left unmatched. The CDR3 sequence is 15 residues long. The CDR3 sequence: CASSFLGLAEETQYF. The DNA for the CDR3 is TGTGCCAGCAGCTTTCTGGGACTAGCGGAAGAGACCCAGTACTTC.

This sequence joins TRBV19 and TRBJ1-6; D is perhaps TRBD1 (5 bases). CDR3 length equals 15 residues. The germline CDR1 and CDR2 sequences are LNHDA and SQIVND (reference sequence). Between the trimmed V and J ends, which lost 5 bases and 7 bases, there was a span of 15 bases. The DNA for the CDR3 is TGTGCCAGTAGTGAAACAGGACAAAGAAATTCACCCCTCCACTTT. Translating gives CASSETGQRNSPLHF. The whole variable domain, remainder taken from reference TRBV19 and TRBJ1-6, is DGGITQSPKYLFRKEGQNVTLSCEQNLNHDAMYWYRQDPGQGLRLIYYSQIVNDFQKGDIAEGYSVSREKKESFPLTVTSAQKNPTAFYLCASSETGQRNSPLHFGNGTRLTVT.

The V and J genes are TRBV5-1 and TRBJ2-7; 7 bases fit TRBD1. The CDR3 sequence is 12 residues long. Looked up from germline, CDR1 is SGHRS and CDR2 is YFSETQ. Trimming at V came to 4 bases and at J to 5 bases, leaving 3 bases not matched to a gene. The CDR3 DNA reads TGCGCCAGCAGCCTACAGGGGCACGAGCAGTACTTC. Its protein product is CASSLQGHEQYF.

The J gene is TRBJ1-6, the V gene TRBV6-5, with 8 bases identical to TRBD1. Per germline, CDR1 MNHEY and CDR2 SVGAGI. The CDR3 is made up of 14 amino acids. J was trimmed by 9 bases and V by 6 bases; bases with no gene match: 7. The CDR3 protein is CASSFRQGLSPLHF. In DNA form, the CDR3 reads TGTGCCAGCAGCTTCAGACAGGGGCTTTCACCCCTCCACTTT.

This clone was recorded once. This chain's CDR3 is CATSRITGGADTGELFF. The CDR3 DNA follows: TGTGCCACCAGCAGAATCACAGGGGGCGCGGACACCGGGGAGCTGTTTTTT. This rearrangement joins TRBV15 to TRBJ2-2; 9 bases match TRBD1. Germline V CDR1 and CDR2: LNHNV, YYDKDF (reference sequence). The trim removed 2 bases at V and 3 bases at J, leaving 7 bases unmatched. This CDR3 comprises 17 residues. Based on the CDR3 plus reference TRBV15 and TRBJ2-2, the full variable domain is DAMVIQNPRYQVTQFGKPVTLSCSQTLNHNVMYWYQQKSSQAPKLLFHYYDKDFNNEADTPDNFQSRRPNTSFCFLDIRSPGLGDTAMYLCATSRITGGADTGELFFGEGSRLTVL.

The V call is TRBV5-1, the J call TRBJ2-5; D not certain. Germline loops: CDR1 SGHRS, CDR2 YFSETQ. The CDR3 consists of 13 residues. Trimming removed 4 bases from V and 5 bases from J, with 12 bases in between. The CDR3 DNA reads TGCGCCAGCAGCCCTCTATTTAGTGAGACCCAGTACTTC. Translated, it gives CASSPLFSETQYF.

The DNA for the CDR3 is TGCAGCGTTGTTCAGACCACAGATACGCAGTATTTT. It is translated as CSVVQTTDTQYF. The chain links TRBV29-1 to TRBJ2-3; D not certain. V lost 4 bases, J lost 2 bases, and 7 bases lay in between. The CDR3 is made up of 12 amino acids. CDR1 and CDR2 (germline): SQVTM, ANQGSEA.

The V and J genes are TRBV4-2 and TRBJ2-2, with TRBD2 matching over 9 bases. The trim removed 1 base at V and 5 bases at J, leaving 5 bases unmatched. The V gene's germline CDR1 is LGHNA and CDR2 YNFKEQ. The CDR3 loop spans 16 amino acids. CDR3 nucleotides: TGTGCCAGCAGCCAAGCCCGCGGACTAGCGACCGGGGAGCTGTTTTTT. Protein product: CASSQARGLATGELFF.